Listed below are T cell receptor beta chains from one sample, sequenced in a study of sequential checkpoint blockade in melanoma. Here immunoSEQ multiplex PCR was the method, and the copy in TCRdb shows in-frame clones only, minus some. In the table there are about 40,000 clones, 84% of which are singletons. The sample was CD8+ T cells sorted from blood (inferred from file names), taken from a patient given nivolumab and ipilimumab in sequence. The origin of the receptors is a human donor with melanoma. Both conserved end residues are part of each CDR3.

length,V,J,CDR3
14,TRBV5-6,TRBJ2-7,CASSLGGDSYEQYF
11,TRBV10-3,TRBJ1-4,CAVQEGEKLFF
15,TRBV5-1,TRBJ2-3,CASSTQGVGTDTQYF
14,TRBV10-3,TRBJ2-7,CAISERGDSYEQYF
15,TRBV6-4,TRBJ2-1,CASSDSGSSYNEQFF
19,TRBV18,TRBJ2-1,CASSPGLAGGPDMYNEQFF
14,TRBV27,TRBJ2-2,CASSYTTNTGELFF
17,TRBV29-1,TRBJ2-5,CSVEDWGREGRGETQYF
14,TRBV7-9,TRBJ1-5,CASSRGQGDQPQHF
15,TRBV7-9,TRBJ2-7,CASSLVQRDYYEQYF
14,TRBV14,TRBJ2-7,CASSQEAWFYEQYF
14,TRBV7-9,TRBJ1-1,CASGDSDLNTEAFF
13,TRBV5-1,TRBJ2-2,CASSLVGTGELFF
14,TRBV27,TRBJ2-7,CASSTAGPGGEQYF
17,TRBV7-2,TRBJ1-6,CASSPGRGRLPRSPLHF
14,TRBV19,TRBJ2-3,CASSIGLGTDTQYF